This T cell receptor (beta chain) appears in the sequencing data of a study of glioma-infiltrating T cells after dendritic cell vaccination. Turning to the study itself: Three intradermal dendritic cell vaccine injections were given every two weeks.

This table comes from immunoSEQ multiplex PCR, and its TCRdb copy is limited to in-frame clones, with some not included. This table has under 100,000 clones, approximately 87% appearing once. CDR1 and CDR2 from the germline V gene are MNHEY and SVGAGI. Trimming removed 5 bases at V and 5 bases at J, with 15 bases between. The CDR3 is made up of 14 amino acids. The chain employs TRBV6-5 and TRBJ2-5; D is perhaps TRBD2 (7 bases). This specimen consisted of blood, obtained before dendritic cell vaccination. The origin of this receptor is a human donor with glioblastoma. The CDR3 DNA reads as TGTGCCAGCAGTGTCCTCAGGGGAGGGGAGACCCAGTACTTC. It is translated as CASSVLRGGETQYF.